The sample holds many counts of the clone carrying this T cell receptor (beta chain). This record belongs to a study of T cells in Graves' hyperthyroidism and ophthalmopathy. Hyperthyroidism was newly diagnosed in patients aged 18 to 65 (duration under 2 months). The germline CDR1 and CDR2 sequences are MNHEY and SMNVEV (reference sequence). The CDR3 sequence is 15 residues long. Trimming left V 5 bases short and J 2 bases short, with 16 bases between. TCR beta CDR3 regions were amplified from RNA transcripts. TCR CDR3 underwent first-round RT-PCR with the HTBI primer set. A single record per CDR3 protein comes from TCRdb applying MiXCR to the multiplex PCR reads. The repertoire holds roughly 170,000 distinct CDR3 sequences, with about a sixth as singletons.

This TCR came from a woman aged 45-65 years with Graves' hyperthyroidism. Sequencing was done on a sample of blood. The gene calls are TRBV27 and TRBJ2-7, with D maybe TRBD1 (6 bases). CDR3 nucleotides: TGTGCCAGCAGTCTCCAGGCGACAGGTCCCTACGAGCAGTACTTC. Translated: CASSLQATGPYEQYF.